This T cell receptor beta chain was identified during a study of control samples from healthy donors and cancer patients (dated by TCRdb to about 2020). Library creation used the immunoSEQ multiplex PCR assay. TCRdb's version of the immuneACCESS table is confined to in-frame rearrangements and falls short of the full clone set. An unresolved V gene accounts for under half of the shortfall where checked; the remainder is of unknown origin. The sample table contains some 100,000 clones; only one count was recorded for around three quarters of them. Over 9.5% of the sample rests with the top ten. As regards this clone: Its antigen target is currently unknown. No qualities accompany the bases; no much larger clone lies one base away.

Germline trimming amounts to 1 base on V and 8 bases on J, with 10 as the count of junction bases outside the gene matches. As encoded in the germline V gene, CDR1 is KGHDR while CDR2 is SFDVKD. Inclusive of the bounding cysteine and phenylalanine, the CDR3 is 17 residues long. This entry keeps only the CDR3 DNA: 51 bases, framed from base 1. The rearrangement joined TRBV24-1 to TRBJ1-2; the junction holds 12 bases that match TRBD1. The receptor's source is a young woman in good health. Material for sequencing was blood. The CDR3 loop reads CATSDFPGGQGAQGYTF. The nucleotides are TGTGCCACCAGTGATTTCCCTGGGGGACAGGGGGCGCAGGGCTACACCTTC.